Below are 18 T cell receptor beta chains sequenced from a single sample in a study of T cell responses to AZD1222 COVID-19 vaccine (dated by TCRdb to the early 2020s). The sample's time point label, decoded: baseline before first vaccination. The treatment or condition label corresponds to: meningococcal conjugate vaccine given as trial control. Library preparation was by the immunoSEQ multiplex PCR assay. TCRdb retrieved this table from immuneACCESS and kept in-frame rearrangements only. Not all clones are present; in checked studies, unresolved V genes account for under half, and no reason is known for the remainder. A total of 70,000 to 95,000 clones appear in this sample, approximately 89% of them only once. The biggest ten clones account for approximately 2.8% of the sample. Source: peripheral blood, taken on day 0 of MenACWY control vaccination. These receptors were collected from an adult in good health.

V gene TRBV5-1 combines with J gene TRBJ2-1; D might be TRBD1 (6 bases). Trimming stripped 0 bases from V and 7 bases from J, with 14 bases between. CDR3 size: 15 residues. Germline V gene sequence: CDR1 SGHRS, CDR2 YFSETQ. DNA of the CDR3: TGCGCCAGCAGCTTGGCGGACAGAGATTTGAATGAGCAGTTCTTC. Translation: CASSLADRDLNEQFF.

The rearrangement uses TRBV7-2 and TRBJ2-1; the D gene is possibly TRBD2 (6 bases). This CDR3 region has 16 residues. Germline V gene data show CDR1 as SGHTA and CDR2 as FQGNSA. Trimming stripped 6 bases from V and 1 base from J, with 16 bases between. The CDR3: CASSSLGGFSYNEQFF. The CDR3 DNA follows: TGTGCCAGCAGTAGCCTCGGGGGTTTTTCCTACAATGAGCAGTTCTTC.

The chain has TRBV4-1 and TRBJ2-5, with D possibly TRBD2 on 6 matching bases. With 3 bases removed from V and 2 bases from J, the gap between germline ends came to 19 bases. Germline V lookup: CDR1 MGHRA, CDR2 YSYEKL. The CDR3 totals 17 residues. CDR3 nucleotide sequence: TGCGCCAGCAGCCATGGGACGGGGAGGACTGATCAAGAGACCCAGTACTTC. As protein: CASSHGTGRTDQETQYF.

Notes on this clone: This sample also contains other DNA sequences that code for the same CDR3. V gene TRBV15 combines with J gene TRBJ1-3; D unclear. CDR1 is LNHNV, CDR2 YYDKDF, per germline (reference sequence). The CDR3 runs 14 residues. Trimming pared 1 base from V and 4 bases from J, leaving 8 bases between. CDR3 bases: TGTGCCACCAGCAGAGGTGTGTCAGGAAACACCATATATTTT. It encodes CATSRGVSGNTIYF.

This chain connects TRBV27 to TRBJ1-4, with no clear D. The CDR3 loop spans 14 amino acids. The V end lost 6 bases, the J end lost 4 bases, and 12 bases lay between the germline ends. Germline CDR1 MNHEY, CDR2 SMNVEV (reference sequence). CDR3 loop: CASSRIRDNEKLFF. CDR3 DNA sequence: TGTGCCAGCAGCAGGATAAGAGATAATGAAAAACTGTTTTTT.

The CDR3 sequence: CASSLVAGIGTYEQYF. In nucleotides, the CDR3 is TGCGCCAGCAGCTTGGTGGCAGGGATAGGAACCTACGAGCAGTACTTC. The J gene is TRBJ2-7, the V gene TRBV5-1, with D possibly TRBD1 on 5 matching bases. Per germline, CDR1 SGHRS and CDR2 YFSETQ. This CDR3 has 16 amino acids. The V and J ends lost 0 bases and 2 bases respectively, with 15 bases between them.

The J gene is TRBJ2-5, the V gene TRBV9; no definite D call. V gave up 1 base and J gave up 1 base, with 5 bases separating them. The CDR3 covers 13 residues. Germline V gene sequence: CDR1 SGDLS, CDR2 YYNGEE. DNA of the CDR3: TGTGCCAGCAGCGTATTTAGCCAAGAGACCCAGTACTTC. Protein: CASSVFSQETQYF. The full variable domain, its missing parts supplied by reference TRBV9 and TRBJ2-5, is DSGVTQTPKHLITATGQRVTLRCSPRSGDLSVYWYQQSLDQGLQFLIQYYNGEERAKGNILERFSAQQFPDLHSELNLSSLELGDSALYFCASSVFSQETQYFGPGTRLLVL.

The sample holds a few counts of this clone. This sequence joins TRBV6-5 and TRBJ1-2; D perhaps matches TRBD1 (5 bases). CDR3 size: 16 residues. Germline V gene lookup returns CDR1 MNHEY and CDR2 SVGAGI. V dropped 0 bases and J dropped 4 bases, with 15 bases sitting between them. The CDR3 bases are TGTGCCAGCAGTTACTCGTCAGGCCCGGGGACCTATGGCTACACCTTC. It codes for CASSYSSGPGTYGYTF.

This chain uses TRBV6-6 with TRBJ2-1; D assignment may be TRBD1 or TRBD2 (5 bases each). Trimming removed 0 bases from V and 7 bases from J, with 13 bases in between. Germline V gene lookup returns CDR1 MNHNY and CDR2 SVGAGI (reference sequence). The CDR3 is 15 amino acids. In DNA, the CDR3 is TGTGCCAGCAGTTACTCGACGGGGCCGGTGAATGAGCAGTTCTTC. This encodes CASSYSTGPVNEQFF.

The rearrangement joins TRBV7-9 to TRBJ2-5; D remains unclear. This CDR3 is built from 15 residues. V was trimmed by 4 bases and J by 1 base, leaving 13 bases between them. CDR1 is SEHNR and CDR2 is FQNEAQ in the germline V gene (reference sequence). CDR3 amino acids: CASSSTYGPQETQYF. DNA of the CDR3: TGTGCCAGCAGCTCGACCTATGGGCCCCAAGAGACCCAGTACTTC. The full variable domain, in which reference TRBV7-9 and TRBJ2-5 provide the parts outside the CDR3, is DTGVSQNPRHKITKRGQNVTFRCDPISEHNRLYWYRQTLGQGPEFLTYFQNEAQLEKSRLLSDRFSAERPKGSFSTLEIQRTEQGDSAMYLCASSSTYGPQETQYFGPGTRLLVL.

The chain has TRBV20-1 and TRBJ2-2, with D uncertain. Trimming left V 3 bases short and J 1 base short, with 9 bases between. The germline gives CDR1 DFQATT, CDR2 SNEGSKA (reference sequence). The CDR3 totals 14 residues. The CDR3 loop is CSASSARNTGELFF. The CDR3 coding sequence is TGCAGTGCTAGTTCCGCCAGGAACACCGGGGAGCTGTTTTTT.

The chain is built from TRBV7-9 and TRBJ2-7, with 7 nucleotides matching TRBD1. This CDR3 region has 16 residues. Trimming removed 0 bases from V and 0 bases from J; junction bases left unmatched: 5. In germline, CDR1 is SEHNR, CDR2 FQNEAQ (reference sequence). CDR3 nucleotides: TGTGCCAGCAGCTTAGCTAAACAGGGGAGCTCCTACGAGCAGTACTTC. It is translated as CASSLAKQGSSYEQYF.

The chain is built from TRBV6-6 and TRBJ1-6; TRBD1 is a possible D gene (5 bases). Looked up from germline, CDR1 is MNHNY and CDR2 is SVGAGI (reference sequence). The CDR3 spans 14 residues. For the CDR3, the DNA is TGTGACACCCAGGGACGTAGTTATAATTCACCCCTCCACTTT. Protein sequence: CDTQGRSYNSPLHF.

The genes are TRBV19 and TRBJ1-4; TRBD1 aligns across 9 bases. The V gene's germline CDR1 is LNHDA and CDR2 SQIVND (reference sequence). The CDR3 loop spans 14 amino acids. The junction had 6 bases not matched to a gene; V was cut back by 6 bases and J by 7 bases. CDR3 amino acids: CASRTGGRGEKLFF. The DNA of the CDR3 is TGTGCCAGTAGGACAGGGGGACGCGGTGAAAAACTGTTTTTT. The whole variable domain, filled in from reference TRBV19 and TRBJ1-4, reads DGGITQSPKYLFRKEGQNVTLSCEQNLNHDAMYWYRQDPGQGLRLIYYSQIVNDFQKGDIAEGYSVSREKKESFPLTVTSAQKNPTAFYLCASRTGGRGEKLFFGSGTQLSVL.

The chain combines TRBV4-2 with TRBJ2-5; D uncertain. The CDR3 runs to 15 residues. V was cut by 1 base and J by 1 base, with 10 bases left in between. CDR1 LGHNA and CDR2 YNFKEQ come from the germline V gene. CDR3 DNA: TGTGCCAGCAGCCAAGTAGTCCAGGTCCAAGAGACCCAGTACTTC. This codes for CASSQVVQVQETQYF.

This chain uses TRBV7-2 with TRBJ1-6; D possibly corresponds to TRBD1 (5 bases). Germline CDR1 is SGHTA and CDR2 is FQGNSA. Between the trimmed V and J ends, which lost 1 base and 6 bases, there was a span of 13 bases. The CDR3 covers 16 residues. CDR3 sequence: CASSLEGRSPNSPLHF. DNA of the CDR3: TGTGCCAGCAGCTTAGAGGGACGGAGTCCTAATTCACCCCTCCACTTT.

The V call is TRBV10-3, the J call TRBJ1-1; tentative D call: TRBD1 (6 bases). The V end lost 2 bases, the J end lost 8 bases, and 12 bases lay between the germline ends. Germline lookup yields CDR1 ENHRY and CDR2 SYGVKD. The CDR3 is 13 amino acids. The CDR3 loop is CAISEPNRAEAFF. The CDR3 region has the DNA TGTGCCATCAGTGAGCCGAACAGGGCAGAAGCTTTCTTT.

This clone was seen a single time. The chain joins TRBV5-5 to TRBJ2-2; D is uncertain. Germline CDR1 reads SGHKS; CDR2 reads YYEKEE (reference sequence). V was pared by 6 bases and J by 6 bases, with 15 bases between. The CDR3 length is 14 residues. In DNA, the CDR3 is TGTGCCAGCATGCCAAGAGCCTTAGCCGGGGAGCTGTTTTTT. Amino acids: CASMPRALAGELFF.